This is a list of T cell receptor beta chains from one sample in a study of cytomegalovirus exposure and HLA in healthy donors. Profiled with immunoSEQ multiplex PCR; TCRdb holds only in-frame clones, not every one. The table records more than 95,000 clones, 70% to 75% of them present only once. Sequenced sample: PBMCs. The origin of the receptors is a man aged 40-55 years in good health and CMV-seronegative. Each CDR3 is given with its conserved first and last residue.

TRBJ2-7 TRBV2 12 CASSERVNEQYF
TRBJ2-1 TRBV4-1 16 CASSQDPSGRSNEQFF
TRBJ2-5 TRBV5-4 15 CASSQPGTRKETQYF
TRBJ2-7 TRBV25-1 14 CASSRQGLSYEQYF
TRBJ2-7 TRBV6-1 14 CATSRTSGAYEQYF
TRBJ1-4 TRBV10-3 12 CAIRAPNEKLFF
TRBJ1-1 TRBV4-2 15 CASSPGQAMNTEAFF
TRBJ2-1 TRBV11-3 15 CASSLIAGGSYEQFF
TRBJ2-5 TRBV21-1 16 CASSLLIRDREETQYF
TRBJ1-3 TRBV6-1 14 CASSDQGFRNTIYF
TRBJ1-5 TRBV4-3 14 CASSQGGGHQPQHF
TRBJ1-1 TRBV7-2 12 CASSLVAAVAFF
TRBJ1-2 TRBV5-6 17 CASSLATGGARVYGYTF
TRBJ1-1 TRBV4-1 15 CASSRLAGLNTEAFF
TRBJ2-4 TRBV19 19 CASSIDLVLGRGAKNIQYF
TRBJ2-3 TRBV5-4 15 CASSPGTSVEDTQYF
TRBJ2-2 TRBV6-5 16 CASSSGTGPNTGELFF
TRBJ1-2 TRBV30 13 CAWSRQEAAGYTF
TRBJ2-7 TRBV13 14 CASSLNRRSYEQYF
TRBJ2-6 TRBV7-9 18 CASSLGNYRRSGANVLTF